The clone carrying this TCR beta chain was recorded at least ten times. The antigen remains undetermined. The sample originates from a study of molecular identifiers for immune sequencing clone quantification. Libraries of naive CD8 T cells were made from about 19,000 to 1,100,000 sorted cells. They used 10%, 30% or 50% RNA. Per the germline V gene, CDR1 is LGHNA and CDR2 is YSLEER. The CDR3 spans 13 residues. V gave up 4 bases and J gave up 4 bases, with 10 bases separating them. Using its own MiXCR run on the PCR reads, TCRdb lists one record per CDR3 protein. Among about 330,000 distinct CDR3 sequences listed, about 22% were seen once. Study-wide results and caveats: Clones carrying above 20 RNA copies accounted for over 98% of effector molecules, under 1% in naive cells. Identical TCR molecules that share a barcode could lead to an underestimation of highly expanded clone sizes.

Sequencing was performed on naive CD8+ T cells from blood, with Jurkat cell RNA spiked in. Subset reported: FACS-sorted CD8+CD4-CCR7+CD45RA+ naive T cells. The V gene is TRBV4-3, the J gene TRBJ1-1; no firm D call. This receptor was obtained from a human donor in good health. Some libraries in this study had Jurkat cell RNA spiked in. CDR3 in amino acids: CASSPRARTEAFF. The CDR3 DNA reads TGCGCCAGCAGCCCCCGGGCACGCACTGAAGCTTTCTTT.